This TCR beta chain comes out of a study of regulatory T cells in long-lasting Graves disease. In the study overall: For a period under 3 months, newly diagnosed Graves' patients had taken antithyroid drugs.

As to time point: newly diagnosed GD, antithyroid drugs for less than 3 months. RNA extracted from PBMCs served as the sequencing template. Assembly of TCR beta libraries relied on iRepertoire HTBI primers together with Arm-PCR of CDR3 regions. TCRdb re-called the multiplex PCR reads through MiXCR, storing one row per CDR3 protein. The table has roughly 410,000 distinct CDR3 sequences, about 15% seen once; the top ten hold over 7%. The same specimen was also included in a second study, on T cells in Graves' hyperthyroidism and ophthalmopathy. This second study notes: Absence of ophthalmopathy progression within 18 months defined stable Graves' hyperthyroidism. During a first-round RT-PCR of the TCR CDR3, the HTBI primer set was used.

The sequence was obtained from a woman between 40 and 50 years old with Graves disease. The sample consisted of peripheral blood mononuclear cells (PBMCs), taken at new diagnosis, from a patient treated with antithyroid drugs.

The CDR3 DNA reads as TGTGCCAGCAGTTCCCAGACAGGGACTCTCACTGAAGCTTTCTTT. As protein: CASSSQTGTLTEAFF. The chain combines TRBV11-2 with TRBJ1-1, with 7 positions matching TRBD1. The CDR3 extends over 15 amino acids. V trimming: 6 bases; J trimming: 4 bases; junction bases outside the gene matches: 11. Germline CDR1 and CDR2: SGHAT and FQNNGV.